Listed here are 17 T cell receptor beta chains from one sample, sequenced in a study of blood T cell repertoires in COVID-19. The protocol was immunoSEQ multiplex PCR, while the TCRdb copy is restricted to in-frame clones and leaves out a portion. The sample has 35,000 to 50,000 clones, around 85% seen once. The sample consisted of peripheral blood. These receptors were collected from a human donor in a cohort sampled during active COVID-19.

This sequence joins TRBV7-9 and TRBJ1-2; TRBD1 matches at 7 bases. Losses at the gene ends were 1 base for V and 5 bases for J; bases not matched to a gene: 4. Germline CDR1 SEHNR, CDR2 FQNEAQ (reference sequence). CDR3 length equals 14 residues. The CDR3 spells CASSLVGTVYGYTF. CDR3 bases: TGTGCCAGCAGCTTAGTCGGGACAGTTTATGGCTACACCTTC.

This chain uses TRBV5-1 with TRBJ1-6, with D perhaps matching TRBD1 (6 bases). The CDR3 is made up of 13 amino acids. Between the trimmed V and J ends, which lost 5 bases and 5 bases, there was a span of 8 bases. CDR1 SGHRS and CDR2 YFSETQ come from the germline V gene. The chain's CDR3 is CASRAGDNSPLHF. Here the CDR3 DNA reads TGCGCCAGCAGAGCAGGGGATAATTCACCCCTCCACTTT.

This clone is medium-sized within its sample. The CDR3 is CASMEFSEGARYGYTF. DNA for the CDR3: TGCGCCAGCATGGAATTTTCGGAGGGGGCCCGCTATGGCTACACCTTC. The genes are TRBV5-1 and TRBJ1-2; 7 bases fit TRBD1. CDR3 length: 16 residues. V dropped 6 bases and J dropped 4; count of bases not matched to a gene: 15. The germline gives CDR1 SGHRS, CDR2 YFSETQ.

The count of this clone is one. The chain joins TRBV5-1 to TRBJ2-4; D is unclear. The germline CDR1 and CDR2 sequences are SGHRS and YFSETQ. The CDR3 covers 17 residues. The V gene lost 0 bases and the J gene lost 3 bases, with 16 bases spanning the gap. In DNA form, the CDR3 reads TGCGCCAGCAGCTTGGGGATGGGTGGCGGCAGCAAAAACATTCAGTACTTC. This sequence encodes CASSLGMGGGSKNIQYF.

This sequence joins TRBV19 and TRBJ1-5, with 9 positions matching TRBD1. CDR1 is LNHDA, CDR2 SQIVND, per germline (reference sequence). The CDR3 consists of 15 residues. J lost 9 bases, V lost 7 bases, and 13 bases had no gene match. The CDR3 DNA reads TGTGCCAGTACCCTCCACGGGACAGGGACGACGCCCCAGCATTTT. The encoded protein is CASTLHGTGTTPQHF.

This clone is a singleton in its sample. This sequence joins TRBV3-1 (or the pseudogene TRBV3-2) and TRBJ1-1, with D possibly TRBD1 on 6 matching bases. Trimming removed 6 bases at V and 1 base at J, with 12 bases between. Germline assignment: CDR1 LGHDT and CDR2 YNNKEL (reference sequence). The CDR3 runs to 14 residues. CDR3 nucleotides: TGTGCCAGCAGGGAGACAGGAGAGAACACTGAAGCTTTCTTT. Residues: CASRETGENTEAFF.

The chain recombines TRBV3-1 (or the pseudogene TRBV3-2) with TRBJ1-1; no firm D call. The CDR3 consists of 12 residues. Per germline, CDR1 LGHDT and CDR2 YNNKEL (reference sequence). V was clipped by 0 bases and J by 8 bases, with 7 bases between them. Here the CDR3 reads CASSQEGREAFF. CDR3 in DNA: TGTGCCAGCAGCCAAGAGGGCCGAGAAGCTTTCTTT.

The J gene is TRBJ2-3, the V gene TRBV6-4; TRBD1 agrees at 7 bases. Trimming at V came to 4 bases and at J to 2 bases, leaving 6 bases not matched to a gene. Germline lookup yields CDR1 MRHNA and CDR2 SNTAGT. The CDR3 extends over 15 amino acids. The CDR3 DNA reads as TGTGCCAGCAGTGCGGAGACAGGGTACACAGATACGCAGTATTTT. Translating gives CASSAETGYTDTQYF.

The V call is TRBV11-2, the J call TRBJ2-7; 7 nucleotides align to TRBD1. Looked up from germline, CDR1 is SGHAT and CDR2 is FQNNGV. CDR3 length: 15 residues. Trimming at V came to 0 bases and at J to 4 bases, leaving 6 bases not matched to a gene. The CDR3 coding sequence is TGTGCCAGCAGCTTAGAGGGGGACAGTGTATACGAGCAGTACTTC. Its protein product is CASSLEGDSVYEQYF.

The rearrangement links TRBV5-1 to TRBJ2-3, with TRBD2 identical over 11 bases. Unmatched junction bases numbered 9, after V lost 0 bases and J lost 3 bases. Germline assignment: CDR1 SGHRS and CDR2 YFSETQ. The CDR3 is 18 residues long. The CDR3 sequence: CASSLGLAGGFITDTQYF. The CDR3 coding sequence is TGCGCCAGCAGCTTGGGTTTAGCGGGGGGGTTCATTACAGATACGCAGTATTTT.

The chain employs TRBV10-2 and TRBJ2-3; the D is unclear. The CDR3 extends over 11 amino acids. Between the trimmed V and J ends, which lost 8 bases and 10 bases, there was a span of 13 bases. CDR1 and CDR2 from the germline V gene are WSHSY and SAAADI. Written as DNA, the CDR3 is TGCGCCAGCGTCTATTTTCAGGCGCAGTATTTT. Translation: CASVYFQAQYF.

The V gene is TRBV5-1, the J gene TRBJ2-1; TRBD1 is a possible D gene (6 bases). V lost 3 bases and J 0 bases, leaving 13 bases between the germline ends. Germline V gene lookup returns CDR1 SGHRS and CDR2 YFSETQ. The CDR3 length is 16 residues. The CDR3 sequence is CASSSGTTSSYNEQFF. CDR3 nucleotide sequence: TGCGCCAGCAGCTCCGGGACAACGAGCTCCTACAATGAGCAGTTCTTC.

This clone was observed once. This chain links TRBV27 with TRBJ2-3; 9 positions agree with TRBD1. V shed 6 bases, J shed 3 bases, and the junction held 10 bases outside the gene matches. The length of the CDR3 is 16 residues. CDR1 and CDR2 (germline): MNHEY, SMNVEV (reference sequence). The CDR3 sequence is CASSLQGARWTDTQYF. The CDR3 DNA sequence: TGTGCCAGCAGCCTACAGGGGGCTAGGTGGACAGATACGCAGTATTTT.

The chain employs TRBV27 and TRBJ1-5, with 7 bases lining up with TRBD1. Per the germline V gene, CDR1 is MNHEY and CDR2 is SMNVEV (reference sequence). The length of the CDR3 is 14 residues. J was trimmed by 5 bases and V by 6 bases; bases with no gene match: 7. CDR3: CASRRQGWDQPQHF. The CDR3 bases are TGTGCCAGCAGACGACAGGGTTGGGATCAGCCCCAGCATTTT.

V usage is TRBV27 and J usage is TRBJ2-5; 9 nucleotides agree with TRBD2. Germline V gene sequence: CDR1 MNHEY, CDR2 SMNVEV (reference sequence). The junction had 9 bases not matched to a gene; V was cut back by 5 bases and J by 5 bases. CDR3 length equals 15 residues. The CDR3 loop reads CASSPGAGGPETQYF. The CDR3 DNA sequence: TGTGCCAGCAGTCCGGGGGCGGGGGGGCCGGAGACCCAGTACTTC.

This clone was seen a few times. This chain links TRBV5-6 with TRBJ1-4; D is unresolved. CDR3 size: 15 residues. V lost 3 bases and J 5 bases, leaving 14 bases between the germline ends. From germline, CDR1 is SGHDT and CDR2 YYEEEE. CDR3 DNA sequence: TGTGCCAGCAGCTGGCGGGCAGGTGGCAATGAAAAACTGTTTTTT. The encoded protein is CASSWRAGGNEKLFF.

This chain joins TRBV3-1 (or the pseudogene TRBV3-2) and TRBJ2-7; TRBD1 aligns across 8 bases. This CDR3 has 16 residues. With V trimmed by 3 bases and J by 3 bases, 10 bases remained unmatched. CDR1 and CDR2 (germline): LGHDT, YNNKEL (reference sequence). Here the CDR3 reads CASSHRGTGNRYEQYF. CDR3 coding DNA: TGTGCCAGCAGCCACAGAGGGACAGGCAACCGCTACGAGCAGTACTTC.